The rows below give T cell receptor beta chains drawn from one sample of a study of PD-L1 blockade in urothelial cancer. This table comes from immunoSEQ multiplex PCR, and its TCRdb copy is limited to in-frame clones, with some not included. The data show some 25,000 clones, about four fifths seen once. The sequencing used PBMCs, collected around atezolizumab (anti-PD-L1) treatment. These receptors all stem from a man between 65 and 85 years old with urothelial cancer. CDR3s include the opening cysteine and the closing phenylalanine or tryptophan. Fields, in order: V gene, CDR3 protein.

TRBV9,CASSVTGGAWTEAFF
TRBV19,CASSTTGLNTEAFF
TRBV27,CASSLIPGAYNEQFF
TRBV16,CASSQDSLMNTEAFF
TRBV27,CASSKGQGTGELFF
TRBV14,CASSPTIQGDLKYF
TRBV14,CASSQDAGSEQFF
TRBV28,CASRREAGVLYNEQFF
TRBV7-3,CASSSTGVSEAFF
TRBV6-1,CASSSRTGGNTEAFF
TRBV10-3,CAISETGRINEKLFF
TRBV6-5,CASSYGLAGALEQFF
TRBV20-1,CSARIGVQFF
TRBV19,CASSPVGDSLNQPQHF
TRBV5-4,CASNPGGQGVSGELFF
TRBV4-1,CASSQPLSGNTIYF
TRBV29-1,CSVAGTPYGYTF
TRBV28,CASSGSDSGSHEQYF
TRBV20-1,CSASYNEQFF
TRBV28,CASSDTGGYEQYF
TRBV5-1,CASNFAMVAGGTGELFF
TRBV19,CASSPGQGAFSTEAFF
TRBV11-2,CASSLARDTGELFF
TRBV7-9,CASSLQGAGYTF
TRBV18,CASSLPGRGQNQPQHF
TRBV5-1,CASSLEMDRESSGANVLTF
TRBV5-1,CASSFDRGADTQYF
TRBV4-1,CASSQDIGLAGDNEQFF
TRBV5-1,CASSLALSGVRNYGYTF
TRBV28,CASSHRQPNYGYTF
TRBV28,CASRRTGSGNTIYF
TRBV5-1,CASSPGYNNEQFF
TRBV11-2,CASSLSLHEQYF
TRBV7-8,CASSLSPGPYEQYF
TRBV19,CASSILEGNTEAFF
TRBV5-4,CASTEGLAGGRAYNEQFF
TRBV18,CASSPPGQVQETQYF
TRBV2,CASSLQMSSYEQYF
TRBV23-1,CASSHLTGVKKEKLFF
TRBV4-2,CASSIGQGPAYEQFF
TRBV28,CASSVLSGPNTGELFF
TRBV5-1,CASSLVAGVGTDTQYF
TRBV6-1,CAGQGANGYEQYF
TRBV27,CASSTRTSGLYEQYF
TRBV28,CASSPGGGLSSGNTIYF
TRBV5-6,CASSNRGTHQPQHF
TRBV7-9,CASSLQSYEQYF
TRBV2,CASRENGDSAYEQYF
TRBV7-9,CASSLTQEMNTEAFF
TRBV19,CASDKGGSYNEQFF
TRBV5-1,CASSLDLGGREAFF
TRBV11-2,CASSFYGGTISYEQYF
TRBV6-5,CASSYSREGTQYF
TRBV28,CASSGQGEAGELFF
TRBV5-1,CASSLFGTGSSYEQYF
TRBV7-7,CASSLYPWGGVDRYLNEQYF
TRBV6-5,CASSYSGAGTAYEQYF
TRBV2,CASRRLAGDSGEQFF